The 10 T cell receptor beta chains given below trace back to one sample, sequenced in a study of T cell repertoires in cytomegalovirus infection. TCRdb re-called the reads through MiXCR, storing one row per CDR3 protein. This repertoire shows some 350,000 distinct CDR3 sequences, 15% to 20% found once; its top ten account for 8.7%. The specimen sequenced was PBMCs. The origin of the receptors is a human donor in good health (CMV status not recorded). Some clones in this sample may be carry-over from other donors' samples.

This clonotype has more than one count but fewer than ten. The V call is TRBV5-1, the J call TRBJ2-1; the match to TRBD2 covers 9 bases. Germline V gives CDR1 SGHRS, CDR2 YFSETQ. V lost 4 bases and J lost 0; bases outside the gene matches: 8. CDR3 size: 17 residues. In nucleotides, the CDR3 is TGCGCCAGCAGCACGGAAGCGGGGGGCCCCTCCTACAATGAGCAGTTCTTC. Its translation is CASSTEAGGPSYNEQFF.

This clonotype was counted once. This chain connects TRBV2 to TRBJ2-3; unclear D gene. The germline CDR1 and CDR2 sequences are SNHLY and FYNNEI. This CDR3 contains 11 residues. V was pared by 7 bases and J by 4 bases, with 6 bases between. Here the CDR3 reads CASIIPDTQYF. In DNA, the CDR3 is TGTGCCAGCATCATTCCAGATACGCAGTATTTT.

The chain combines TRBV6-2 or TRBV6-3 with TRBJ2-2; D unresolved. CDR1 MNHEY and CDR2 SVGEGT come from the germline V gene. The CDR3 runs 13 residues. V lost 8 bases, J lost 5 bases, and 12 bases lay in between. The CDR3 nucleotides are TGTGCCAGCCGGGCCACGAGTACCGGGGAGCTGTTTTTT. It is translated as CASRATSTGELFF.

This clonotype occurred a few times. The rearrangement links TRBV11-3 to TRBJ2-1, with D possibly being TRBD1 or TRBD2 (5 bases each). The CDR3 loop spans 17 amino acids. Germline lookup yields CDR1 SGHNT and CDR2 YENEEA. The V end lost 4 bases, the J end lost 4 bases, and 20 bases lay between the germline ends. The CDR3 is CASSSSSHRDGYNEQFF. CDR3 in DNA: TGTGCCAGCAGCTCCTCCTCGCACCGGGACGGTTACAATGAGCAGTTCTTC.

This clonotype was seen repeatedly, ten times or more. The chain uses TRBV7-9 and TRBJ2-1; 11 nucleotides agree with TRBD2. Trimming at V came to 5 bases and at J to 7 bases, leaving 7 bases not matched to a gene. Germline CDR1 reads SEHNR; CDR2 reads FQNEAQ (reference sequence). The CDR3 has 15 amino acids. CDR3 bases: TGTGCCAGCAGCAAGACTAGCGGGACTTCAAATGAGCAGTTCTTC. The encoded protein is CASSKTSGTSNEQFF.

CDR3 nucleotide sequence: TGCAGCGTAGGTGGCGGGGCCAACGTCCTGACTTTC. Its protein is CSVGGGANVLTF. The chain links TRBV29-1 to TRBJ2-6, with D unresolved. V was pared by 6 bases and J by 4 bases, with 7 bases between. Germline assignment: CDR1 SQVTM and CDR2 ANQGSEA. The CDR3 sequence is 12 residues long.

The rearrangement joins TRBV2 to TRBJ1-5; 7 bases match TRBD1. Germline-derived CDR1 and CDR2 are SNHLY and FYNNEI. The CDR3 spans 15 residues. V was clipped by 5 bases and J by 1 base; unmatched bases: 5. CDR3 sequence (DNA): TGTGCCAGCAGTTTTGGGACAGCCAGCAATCAGCCCCAGCATTTT. It translates to CASSFGTASNQPQHF.

The chain is built from TRBV20-1 and TRBJ1-1; D is unclear. CDR3 length: 13 amino acids. Between the trimmed V and J ends, which lost 7 bases and 1 base, there was a span of 13 bases. Germline CDR1 DFQATT, CDR2 SNEGSKA (reference sequence). CDR3 sequence (DNA): TGCAGTGTTATGTGGTCCCCGAACACTGAAGCTTTCTTT. This gives the protein CSVMWSPNTEAFF.

The rearrangement joins TRBV5-4 to TRBJ2-5; D not resolved. The CDR3 sequence is 14 residues long. The germline V gene has CDR1 SGHNT and CDR2 YYREEE (reference sequence). Trimming left V 3 bases short and J 2 bases short, with 11 bases between. The CDR3 protein is CASSSQKGQETQYF. For the CDR3, the DNA is TGTGCCAGCAGCTCCCAGAAGGGACAAGAGACCCAGTACTTC.

In its sample, this clonotype was seen a few times. The chain combines TRBV29-1 with TRBJ2-3; the D is unclear. Per the germline V gene, CDR1 is SQVTM and CDR2 is ANQGSEA. The CDR3 spans 13 residues. Deletions cut 0 bases from V and 10 bases from J, with 14 bases between. CDR3 protein: CSVEDLARPAQYF. Here the CDR3 DNA reads TGCAGCGTTGAAGACCTCGCGCGACCGGCGCAGTATTTT.